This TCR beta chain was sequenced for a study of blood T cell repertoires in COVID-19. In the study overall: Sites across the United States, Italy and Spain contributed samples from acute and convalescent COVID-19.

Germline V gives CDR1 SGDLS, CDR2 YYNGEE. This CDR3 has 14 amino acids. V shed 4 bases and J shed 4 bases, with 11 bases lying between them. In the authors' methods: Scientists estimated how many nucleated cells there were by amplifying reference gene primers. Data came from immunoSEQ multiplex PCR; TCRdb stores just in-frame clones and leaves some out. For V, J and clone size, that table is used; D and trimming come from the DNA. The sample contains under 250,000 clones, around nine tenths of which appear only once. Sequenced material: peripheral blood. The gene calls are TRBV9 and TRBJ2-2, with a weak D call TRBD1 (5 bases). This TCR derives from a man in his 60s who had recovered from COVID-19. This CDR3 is CASSPLTVTGELFF. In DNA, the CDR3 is TGTGCCAGCAGCCCCCTGACAGTCACCGGGGAGCTGTTTTTT.